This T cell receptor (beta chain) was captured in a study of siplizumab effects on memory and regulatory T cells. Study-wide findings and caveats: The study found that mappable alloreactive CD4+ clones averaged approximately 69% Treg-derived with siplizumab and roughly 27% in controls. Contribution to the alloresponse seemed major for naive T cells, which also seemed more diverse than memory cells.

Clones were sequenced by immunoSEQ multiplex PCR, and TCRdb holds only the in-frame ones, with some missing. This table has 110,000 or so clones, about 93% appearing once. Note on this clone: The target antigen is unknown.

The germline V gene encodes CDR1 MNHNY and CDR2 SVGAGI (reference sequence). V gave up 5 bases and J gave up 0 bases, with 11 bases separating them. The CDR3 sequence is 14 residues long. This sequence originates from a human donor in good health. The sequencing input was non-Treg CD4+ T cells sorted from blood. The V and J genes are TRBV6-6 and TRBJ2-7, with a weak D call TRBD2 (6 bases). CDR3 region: CASSQRDSSYEQYF. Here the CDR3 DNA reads TGTGCCAGCAGTCAAAGGGACTCCTCCTACGAGCAGTACTTC.